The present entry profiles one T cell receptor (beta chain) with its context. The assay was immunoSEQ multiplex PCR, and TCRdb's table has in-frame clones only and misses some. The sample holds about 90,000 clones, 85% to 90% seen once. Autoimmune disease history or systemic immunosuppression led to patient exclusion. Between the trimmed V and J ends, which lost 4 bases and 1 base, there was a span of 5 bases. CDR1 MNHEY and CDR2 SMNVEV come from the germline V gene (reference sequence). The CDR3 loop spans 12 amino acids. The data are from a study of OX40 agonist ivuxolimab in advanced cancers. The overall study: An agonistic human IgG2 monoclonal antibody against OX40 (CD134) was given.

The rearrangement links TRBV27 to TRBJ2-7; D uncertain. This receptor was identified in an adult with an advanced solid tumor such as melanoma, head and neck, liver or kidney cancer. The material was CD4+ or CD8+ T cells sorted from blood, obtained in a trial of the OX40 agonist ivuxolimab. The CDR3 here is CASSSVSYEQYF. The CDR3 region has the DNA TGTGCCAGCAGTTCTGTTTCCTACGAGCAGTACTTC.